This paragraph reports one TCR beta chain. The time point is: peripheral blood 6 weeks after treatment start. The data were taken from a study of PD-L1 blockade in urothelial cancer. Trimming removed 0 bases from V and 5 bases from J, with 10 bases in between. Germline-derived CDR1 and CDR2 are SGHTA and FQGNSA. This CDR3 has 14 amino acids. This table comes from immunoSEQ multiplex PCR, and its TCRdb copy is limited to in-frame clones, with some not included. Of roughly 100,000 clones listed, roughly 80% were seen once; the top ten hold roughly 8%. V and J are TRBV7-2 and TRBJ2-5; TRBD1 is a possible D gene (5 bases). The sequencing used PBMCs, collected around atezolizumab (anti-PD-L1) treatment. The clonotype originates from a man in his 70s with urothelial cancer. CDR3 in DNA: TGTGCCAGCAGCTTAGCTGGGGCCCAGGAGACCCAGTACTTC. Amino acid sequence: CASSLAGAQETQYF.